The 23 T cell receptor beta chains reported below all come from one sample, sequenced in a study of identical twins. TCRdb re-called the 5' RACE reads with MiXCR, one entry per CDR3 protein. The sample has approximately 500,000 distinct CDR3 sequences, about 16% seen once. In addition, the sample was reused for a study of yellow fever vaccine responses in identical twins.

What was sequenced was CD4+ T cells sorted from blood. The receptors derive from a woman between 18 and 29 years old in good health.

The table lists this clonotype with many counts. The V call is TRBV12-3 or TRBV12-4, the J call TRBJ2-3; the match to TRBD2 covers 8 bases. V trimming: 3 bases; J trimming: 1 base; junction bases outside the gene matches: 9. The CDR3 runs to 17 residues. CDR3 in DNA: TGTGCCAGCAGTTTTTTTCCCCCGGGGGGGGGCACAGATACGCAGTATTTT. This codes for CASSFFPPGGGTDTQYF.

This clonotype turned up a few times. The chain carries TRBV6-5 and TRBJ2-6; a weak D match, TRBD2 (6 bases). Germline lookup yields CDR1 MNHEY and CDR2 SVGAGI. The V and J ends lost 0 bases and 2 bases respectively, with 8 bases between them. This CDR3 is 16 amino acids long. The DNA of the CDR3 is TGTGCCAGCAGTTACTCTACGGGGGCTGGGGCCAACGTCCTGACTTTC. This translates into CASSYSTGAGANVLTF.

This clonotype was seen at least ten times. The J gene is TRBJ1-6, the V gene TRBV5-1, with D unresolved. Germline loops: CDR1 SGHRS, CDR2 YFSETQ. The V end lost 4 bases, the J end lost 1 base, and 12 bases lay between the germline ends. The CDR3 covers 16 residues. The CDR3 DNA sequence: TGCGCCAGCAGCCTCCAGTGGAGGTCCTATAATTCACCCCTCCACTTT. It yields the protein CASSLQWRSYNSPLHF.

The sample holds a few counts of this clonotype. CDR3: CASSPSTRTDQKETQYF. CDR3 DNA sequence: TGCGCCAGCAGCCCTTCTACCAGGACAGATCAGAAAGAGACCCAGTACTTC. This chain connects TRBV4-1 to TRBJ2-5, with D perhaps TRBD1 (6 bases). This CDR3 has 17 residues. V lost 4 bases and J lost 3, with 21 bases in between. Looked up from germline, CDR1 is MGHRA and CDR2 is YSYEKL.

The DNA of the CDR3 is TGTGCCAGCAGTGAACACGATACGCAGTATTTT. It yields the protein CASSEHDTQYF. The chain carries TRBV6-1 and TRBJ2-3; no reliable D call. Germline V gene lookup returns CDR1 MNHNS and CDR2 SASEGT. The CDR3 has 11 residues. Trimming shortened V by 2 bases and J by 6 bases, and 3 bases separated the two germline ends.

This clonotype was detected only a few times. The CDR3 reads CASSVGPSYEQYV. The DNA for the CDR3 is TGCGCCAGCAGTGTGGGGCCTTCCTACGAGCAGTACGTC. The V and J genes are TRBV10-2 and TRBJ2-7; TRBD1 might be the D (5 bases). Germline V gene sequence: CDR1 WSHSY, CDR2 SAAADI. Trimming took 4 bases from V and 1 from J, leaving 8 bases between them. The CDR3 totals 13 residues.

The chain recombines TRBV9 with TRBJ2-1; D might be TRBD1 or TRBD2, each matching 5 bases. Germline assignment: CDR1 SGDLS and CDR2 YYNGEE. The CDR3 is made up of 16 amino acids. The ends were cut back, 5 bases at V and 6 bases at J, with 21 bases in the middle. The CDR3 sequence: CASSTSPGTVFNEQFF. The DNA of the CDR3 is TGTGCCAGCAGTACCAGTCCCGGGACGGTTTTCAATGAGCAGTTCTTC. Based on the CDR3 plus reference TRBV9 and TRBJ2-1, the full variable domain is DSGVTQTPKHLITATGQRVTLRCSPRSGDLSVYWYQQSLDQGLQFLIQYYNGEERAKGNILERFSAQQFPDLHSELNLSSLELGDSALYFCASSTSPGTVFNEQFFGPGTRLTVL.

Only a few counts were recorded for this clonotype. The chain carries TRBV5-1 and TRBJ2-1; the D gene is possibly TRBD2 (7 bases). Germline-derived CDR1 and CDR2 are SGHRS and YFSETQ. This CDR3 is built from 15 residues. The ends were cut back, 4 bases at V and 2 bases at J, with 13 bases in the middle. The CDR3 here is CASSVAGAAYNEQFF. The CDR3 DNA is TGCGCCAGCAGCGTGGCGGGGGCAGCCTACAATGAGCAGTTCTTC.

The chain is built from TRBV6-1 and TRBJ2-2, with TRBD2 matching over 8 bases. CDR3 length: 15 residues. Germline V gene data show CDR1 as MNHNS and CDR2 as SASEGT. Losses at the gene ends were 5 bases for V and 5 bases for J; bases not matched to a gene: 7. The CDR3 region has the DNA TGTGCCAGCAGTCGCGCGGGGGGACTAACCGGGGAGCTGTTTTTT. Translation gives CASSRAGGLTGELFF.

The rearrangement uses TRBV6-1 and TRBJ2-7, with 14 bases aligning to TRBD2. This CDR3 is built from 15 residues. Trimming cost V 6 bases and J 5 bases; bases outside gene matches: 6. Germline loops: CDR1 MNHNS, CDR2 SASEGT. DNA for the CDR3: TGTGCCAGCAGGGGGACTAGCGGGAGTACCCACGAGCAGTACTTC. Protein product: CASRGTSGSTHEQYF.

The rearrangement links TRBV7-8 to TRBJ2-1; D might be TRBD1 or TRBD2, each matching 5 bases. The CDR3 contains 12 residues. Germline V gene sequence: CDR1 SGHVS, CDR2 FQNEAQ. Trimming shortened V by 5 bases and J by 8 bases, and 10 bases separated the two germline ends. The CDR3 DNA reads as TGTGCCAGCAGCGCGGTGGGACATGAGCAGTTCTTC. This codes for CASSAVGHEQFF. The whole variable domain, remainder taken from reference TRBV7-8 and TRBJ2-1, is GAGVSQSPRYKVAKRGQDVALRCDPISGHVSLFWYQQALGQGPEFLTYFQNEAQLDKSGLPSDRFFAERPEGSVSTLKIQRTQQEDSAVYLCASSAVGHEQFFGPGTRLTVL.

V gene TRBV4-2 combines with J gene TRBJ2-3, with 10 bases identical to TRBD2. Germline-derived CDR1 and CDR2 are LGHNA and YNFKEQ. Losses at the gene ends were 0 bases for V and 3 bases for J; bases not matched to a gene: 3. The CDR3 extends over 16 amino acids. The CDR3 reads CASSQDKREGTDTQYF. For the CDR3, the DNA is TGTGCCAGCAGCCAAGATAAGCGGGAGGGTACAGATACGCAGTATTTT.

V usage is TRBV5-4 and J usage is TRBJ1-2, with a tentative D call TRBD1 (5 bases). The CDR3 spans 15 residues. V lost 3 bases to trimming and J lost 7 bases, with 19 bases between them. Germline V CDR1 and CDR2: SGHNT, YYREEE (reference sequence). DNA of the CDR3: TGTGCCAGCAGCTCCAGGGAGGAAATCTCCAGTGGCTACACCTTC. Translating gives CASSSREEISSGYTF.

This clonotype was counted a few times. The chain links TRBV12-3 or TRBV12-4 to TRBJ1-4, with D unresolved. Between the trimmed V and J ends, which lost 3 bases and 15 bases, there was a span of 20 bases. The CDR3 is 14 amino acids. CDR3 bases: TGTGCCAGCAGTTTGAGGGCCCACTCCACCATGGTGTTTTTT. This codes for CASSLRAHSTMVFF.

The chain combines TRBV12-3 or TRBV12-4 with TRBJ1-2; tentatively, D is TRBD1 (6 bases). This CDR3 comprises 14 residues. The V end lost 3 bases, the J end lost 2 bases, and 10 bases lay between the germline ends. The CDR3 is CASSLGGRNYGYTF. DNA of the CDR3: TGTGCCAGCAGTTTGGGGGGCAGGAACTATGGCTACACCTTC.

J is TRBJ2-4 and V is TRBV3-1; possibly TRBD1 for D (5 bases). The germline CDR1 and CDR2 sequences are LGHDT and YNNKEL (reference sequence). CDR3 length: 16 amino acids. Trimming shortened V by 4 bases and J by 10 bases, and 23 bases separated the two germline ends. CDR3 coding DNA: TGTGCCAGCAGCCCGGAAACAGGAACCGTATATGGGATTCAGTACTTC. It codes for CASSPETGTVYGIQYF.

This clonotype has more than one count but fewer than ten. V usage is TRBV28 and J usage is TRBJ2-7; 10 bases are a match to TRBD1. CDR1 and CDR2 (germline): MDHEN, SYDVKM. This CDR3 region has 15 residues. The trim removed 10 bases at V and 2 bases at J, leaving 11 bases unmatched. CDR3 in amino acids: CATKVGDRGAYEQYF. DNA for the CDR3: TGTGCCACTAAAGTGGGGGACAGGGGCGCCTACGAGCAGTACTTC.

Remarks on this clonotype: Mismatch with germline at one junction end may stem from a read error. V is TRBV10-3 and J is TRBJ2-3; 13 nucleotides agree with TRBD2. The CDR3 length is 16 residues. The germline V gene encodes CDR1 ENHRY and CDR2 SYGVKD. CDR3 bases: TGTGCCATCAGTGTCGGGACTAGCGGGGTTGCAGATACGCATTATTTT. It encodes CAISVGTSGVADTHYF.

At least ten counts were recorded for this clonotype. This sequence joins TRBV20-1 and TRBJ2-7, with D perhaps matching TRBD1 (5 bases). This CDR3 region has 11 residues. CDR1 and CDR2 from the germline V gene are DFQATT and SNEGSKA (reference sequence). Trimming removed 0 bases at V and 11 bases at J, with 11 bases between. CDR3 sequence reads: CSARDGGREYV. The CDR3 nucleotides are TGCAGTGCTAGAGATGGCGGCAGGGAGTACGTC.

This clonotype was seen more than once but under ten times. V is TRBV12-3 or TRBV12-4 and J is TRBJ1-1, with a possible D match to TRBD1 (6 bases). The CDR3 runs 15 residues. With 3 bases removed from V and 1 base from J, the gap between germline ends came to 12 bases. The CDR3 coding sequence is TGTGCCAGCAGTTTTTACAGGGCCGAGAACACTGAAGCTTTCTTT. This translates into CASSFYRAENTEAFF.

This clonotype came up a few times. The rearrangement joins TRBV24-1 to TRBJ2-2, with D perhaps matching TRBD1 or TRBD2 (5 bases each). This CDR3 has 14 amino acids. Germline values: CDR1 KGHDR, CDR2 SFDVKD. V lost 10 bases and J lost 6, with 17 bases in between. CDR3 nucleotide sequence: TGTGCCACAGCTGGGGACGGAGTCTCCGGGGAGCTGTTTTTT. It codes for CATAGDGVSGELFF.

Written as DNA, the CDR3 is TGCGCCAGCAGCCTCAACCTTGCCCACCACAATGAGCAGTTCTTC. Translated, it gives CASSLNLAHHNEQFF. J is TRBJ2-1 and V is TRBV5-1; D unresolved. Germline CDR1 is SGHRS and CDR2 is YFSETQ. The CDR3 runs to 15 residues. V lost 4 bases and J 5 bases, leaving 16 bases between the germline ends.

This clonotype was found many times. This chain links TRBV20-1 with TRBJ1-2; D gene ambiguous. The CDR3 length is 12 residues. V lost 6 bases, J lost 4 bases, and 12 bases lay in between. Germline assignment: CDR1 DFQATT and CDR2 SNEGSKA (reference sequence). The CDR3 spells CSAADGAYGYTF. The CDR3 region has the DNA TGCAGTGCAGCGGACGGCGCCTATGGCTACACCTTC.